A single T cell receptor beta chain is shown here with its context. The source of the sample is a study of blood T cell repertoires in COVID-19. The assay was immunoSEQ multiplex PCR, and TCRdb's table has in-frame clones only and misses some. This sample carries about 160,000 clones, 70% to 90% of them seen once, and the ten largest clones take more than 0.85%. The sample was peripheral blood. This receptor was identified in a man aged 35-49 years with acute or convalescent COVID-19.

CDR3 in DNA: TGTGCCAGCAGCCCGGGTCCCGACAGGTATATGAACACTGAAGCTTTCTTT. It encodes CASSPGPDRYMNTEAFF. The chain joins TRBV19 to TRBJ1-1, with a possible D match to TRBD1 (6 bases). Deletions cut 9 bases from V and 0 bases from J, with 23 bases between. CDR1 and CDR2 from the germline V gene are LNHDA and SQIVND (reference sequence). CDR3 length: 17 residues.